Listed here are 22 T cell receptor beta chains from one sample, sequenced in a study of graft-versus-host responses after intestinal transplantation. This table comes from immunoSEQ multiplex PCR, and its TCRdb copy is limited to in-frame clones, with some not included. The data show around 130,000 clones, around 90% seen once. Their cognate antigens are unknown. The sequences come from unstimulated CD4+ T cells sorted from spleen or lymph node cells, collected before intestinal transplant. The receptors originated from a human donor who received an intestinal transplant.

V gene TRBV6-5 combines with J gene TRBJ2-7, with 7 bases fitting TRBD2. Germline-derived CDR1 and CDR2 are MNHEY and SVGAGI. The CDR3 spans 14 residues. V was clipped by 5 bases and J by 1 base; unmatched bases: 5. The CDR3, as DNA: TGTGCCAGCAGTAGGGTAGCGGGTTCCTACGAGCAGTACTTC. Protein product: CASSRVAGSYEQYF.

Notes on this clone: The same CDR3 arises from other DNA sequences in this sample as well. The DNA of the CDR3 is TGTGCCAGCAGTGATCGGGTCTCGAACACCGGGGAGCTGTTTTTT. Its protein product is CASSDRVSNTGELFF. The V call is TRBV2, the J call TRBJ2-2; D is ambiguous. The CDR3 consists of 15 residues. The germline V gene has CDR1 SNHLY and CDR2 FYNNEI. Between the trimmed V and J ends, which lost 3 bases and 0 bases, there was a span of 8 bases.

V gene TRBV11-2 combines with J gene TRBJ1-3, with 9 bases matching TRBD1. This CDR3 contains 19 residues. Trimming removed 0 bases from V and 0 bases from J; junction bases left unmatched: 9. The germline V gene has CDR1 SGHAT and CDR2 FQNNGV. The CDR3 DNA reads TGTGCCAGCAGCTTAGACTTCCCGGGACAGGGTTACTCTGGAAACACCATATATTTT. Its protein product is CASSLDFPGQGYSGNTIYF.

The DNA for the CDR3 is TGTGCCAGCAGCTCAAGATATAGCAATCAGCCCCAGCATTTT. It translates to CASSSRYSNQPQHF. J is TRBJ1-5 and V is TRBV7-2; D ambiguous. The germline CDR1 and CDR2 sequences are SGHTA and FQGNSA. The V and J ends lost 4 bases and 0 bases respectively, with 7 bases between them. This CDR3 has 14 residues.

V and J are TRBV5-1 and TRBJ2-7; maybe TRBD1 (6 bases). Germline V CDR1 and CDR2: SGHRS, YFSETQ. The V end lost 0 bases, the J end lost 1 base, and 17 bases lay between the germline ends. This CDR3 has 17 residues. CDR3 residues: CASSLEGGLGFSYEQYF. DNA of the CDR3: TGCGCCAGCAGCTTGGAAGGGGGATTAGGCTTTTCCTACGAGCAGTACTTC. The whole variable domain, filled in from reference TRBV5-1 and TRBJ2-7, reads KAGVTQTPRYLIKTRGQQVTLSCSPISGHRSVSWYQQTPGQGLQFLFEYFSETQRNKGNFPGRFSGRQFSNSRSEMNVSTLELGDSALYLCASSLEGGLGFSYEQYFGPGTRLTVT.

The J gene is TRBJ2-7, the V gene TRBV7-8; D unclear. V lost 4 bases and J 9 bases, leaving 22 bases between the germline ends. There are 15 residues in the CDR3. Looked up from germline, CDR1 is SGHVS and CDR2 is FQNEAQ. CDR3 nucleotide sequence: TGTGCCAGCAGCTCGCGCCAGGTATCCCCCCTGGGGCAGTACTTC. Its protein product is CASSSRQVSPLGQYF.

The chain uses TRBV7-7 and TRBJ2-7; D may match TRBD1 or TRBD2 (5 bases each). The germline CDR1 and CDR2 sequences are SSHAT and FNYEAQ (reference sequence). With 4 bases removed from V and 6 bases from J, the gap between germline ends came to 13 bases. The CDR3 spans 13 residues. The CDR3 DNA is TGTGCCAGCAGCTCGAGCCGGGGCGGCGAGCAGTACTTC. This encodes CASSSSRGGEQYF.

This chain connects TRBV9 to TRBJ1-6; D is unresolved. Germline-derived CDR1 and CDR2 are SGDLS and YYNGEE. Trimming cost V 3 bases and J 8 bases, with 15 bases left between them. This CDR3 region has 15 residues. The CDR3 loop reads CASSGRWERDSPLHF. The CDR3 nucleotides read TGTGCCAGCAGCGGGCGGTGGGAGAGGGATTCACCCCTCCACTTT.

The chain combines TRBV7-9 with TRBJ2-3; no firm D call. Trimming took off 4 bases at V and 6 bases at J, with 5 bases between the two ends. CDR3 length: 11 residues. Germline CDR1 SEHNR, CDR2 FQNEAQ (reference sequence). This chain's CDR3 is CASSSMDTQYF. CDR3 bases: TGTGCCAGCAGCTCGATGGATACGCAGTATTTT.

The V call is TRBV2, the J call TRBJ2-1, with D possibly TRBD2 on 6 matching bases. The CDR3 extends over 13 amino acids. The germline gives CDR1 SNHLY, CDR2 FYNNEI. The ends were cut back, 9 bases at V and 3 bases at J, with 12 bases in the middle. CDR3 region: CARRRDFYNEQFF. The DNA of the CDR3 is TGTGCCAGGAGACGGGACTTCTACAATGAGCAGTTCTTC.

A remark on this clone: Germline and junction disagree at one end, which may indicate a read error. The gene calls are TRBV18 and TRBJ1-5; a weak D match, TRBD1 (6 bases). The CDR3 length is 17 residues. Looked up from germline, CDR1 is KGHSH and CDR2 is LQKENI. The CDR3 loop reads CASSPPLRTAVHHPQHF. As DNA, the CDR3 is TGTGCCAGCTCACCACCGCTCCGGACAGCGGTCCATCATCCCCAGCATTTT.

V usage is TRBV4-2 and J usage is TRBJ1-1, with TRBD1 as a possible D gene (5 bases). Per the germline V gene, CDR1 is LGHNA and CDR2 is YNFKEQ. Trimming removed 0 bases at V and 9 bases at J, with 11 bases between. The CDR3 loop spans 13 amino acids. This CDR3 reads CASSQDPGTQAFF. As DNA, the CDR3 is TGTGCCAGCAGCCAAGATCCAGGGACTCAAGCTTTCTTT.

The genes are TRBV2 and TRBJ1-2; D may be TRBD1 (6 bases). Germline assignment: CDR1 SNHLY and CDR2 FYNNEI. The V gene lost 6 bases and the J gene lost 6 bases, with 17 bases spanning the gap. This CDR3 is 14 amino acids long. This chain's CDR3 is CASSLRDKSHGYTF. The CDR3 DNA follows: TGTGCCAGCAGCCTCCGGGACAAATCGCATGGCTACACCTTC.

V usage is TRBV10-2 and J usage is TRBJ2-4, with no clear D. Germline V gene sequence: CDR1 WSHSY, CDR2 SAAADI. The CDR3 is 13 residues long. The V end was cut by 10 bases, the J end by 1 base, with 11 bases between. Here the CDR3 reads CATKDGAKNIQYF. CDR3 DNA sequence: TGCGCCACGAAAGACGGGGCCAAAAACATTCAGTACTTC.

The chain combines TRBV4-1 with TRBJ1-6; 7 bases agree with TRBD1. Germline CDR1 is MGHRA and CDR2 is YSYEKL. The CDR3 runs 15 residues. The V gene end was trimmed by 2 bases and the J gene end by 4 bases; junction bases not matched to a gene: 2. CDR3 nucleotide sequence: TGCGCCAGCAGCCAAAGGGGACAGTATAATTCACCCCTCCACTTT. Translating gives CASSQRGQYNSPLHF.

V and J are TRBV10-1 and TRBJ1-1, with D hard to call. V was pared by 4 bases and J by 2 bases, with 5 bases between. The CDR3 loop spans 12 amino acids. Looked up from germline, CDR1 is WNHNN and CDR2 is SYGVQD (reference sequence). CDR3 region: CASSVGNTEAFF. CDR3 sequence (DNA): TGCGCCAGCAGTGTCGGAAACACTGAAGCTTTCTTT.

The V call is TRBV29-1, the J call TRBJ1-2; D gene uncertain. Germline assignment: CDR1 SQVTM and CDR2 ANQGSEA. The V end was cut by 4 bases, the J end by 4 bases, with 10 bases between. CDR3 length: 12 residues. CDR3 sequence (DNA): TGCAGCGTTGCCCAGGAGATCTATGGCTACACCTTC. Translation: CSVAQEIYGYTF. Filled out from reference TRBV29-1 and TRBJ1-2, the complete variable domain reads SAVISQKPSRDICQRGTSLTIQCQVDSQVTMMFWYRQQPGQSLTLIATANQGSEATYESGFVIDKFPISRPNLTFSTLTVSNMSPEDSSIYLCSVAQEIYGYTFGSGTRLTVV.

About this clone itself: The same CDR3 can be traced to other DNA sequences in this sample. This rearrangement joins TRBV19 to TRBJ1-1; no clear D. The CDR3 sequence is 12 residues long. The germline CDR1 and CDR2 sequences are LNHDA and SQIVND (reference sequence). Deletions cut 5 bases from V and 2 bases from J, with 6 bases between. CDR3 amino acids: CASSSRNTEAFF. In DNA form, the CDR3 reads TGTGCCAGTAGTTCACGCAACACTGAAGCTTTCTTT.

This chain links TRBV27 with TRBJ1-5, with unresolved D. The germline V gene has CDR1 MNHEY and CDR2 SMNVEV (reference sequence). V lost 0 bases and J lost 4, with 7 bases in between. The CDR3 is 14 amino acids. CDR3 bases: TGTGCCAGCAGTTTATCTCGCCAGAATCAGCCCCAGCATTTT. Its protein product is CASSLSRQNQPQHF.

The chain employs TRBV7-2 and TRBJ2-1; no firm D call. CDR3 length: 15 residues. Germline lookup yields CDR1 SGHTA and CDR2 FQGNSA. V shed 2 bases and J shed 4 bases, with 12 bases lying between them. CDR3 coding DNA: TGTGCCAGCAGCTTACCCCTCTCCCCTTACAATGAGCAGTTCTTC. As protein: CASSLPLSPYNEQFF.

This clone was detected only once. V is TRBV19 and J is TRBJ1-1, with 8 bases identical to TRBD1. Germline V gene sequence: CDR1 LNHDA, CDR2 SQIVND (reference sequence). This CDR3 has 13 amino acids. V shed 7 bases, J shed 1 base, and the junction held 2 bases outside the gene matches. The CDR3 DNA is TGTGCCAGTAAGCAGGGGGCGAACACTGAAGCTTTCTTT. Translating gives CASKQGANTEAFF.

The V gene is TRBV5-1, the J gene TRBJ2-7; the match to TRBD1 covers 9 bases. V dropped 2 bases and J dropped 5; count of bases not matched to a gene: 8. This CDR3 is 15 amino acids long. Germline V gene sequence: CDR1 SGHRS, CDR2 YFSETQ. The CDR3 region is CASSFSGTGIDEQYF. Here the CDR3 DNA reads TGCGCCAGCAGCTTTTCCGGGACAGGGATCGACGAGCAGTACTTC.